Sequencing of this T cell receptor beta chain was carried out in a study of T cell changes during pregnancy in multiple sclerosis. Sequencing used immunoSEQ multiplex PCR; TCRdb keeps in-frame clones, though not all of them. Of around 100,000 clones in the sample, approximately 92% were seen once. CDR3 length: 12 residues. Germline-derived CDR1 and CDR2 are MDHEN and SYDVKM. The germline V and J ends were trimmed by 5 bases and 8 bases, with 12 bases remaining between them. The sample was peripheral blood, taken in the second trimester of pregnancy. The sequence came from a female donor with multiple sclerosis, enrolled in a pregnancy study. This sequence joins TRBV28 and TRBJ1-1; a weak D match, TRBD1 (6 bases). CDR3 coding DNA: TGTGCCAGCAGTCGACTCCAGGGGGAAGCTTTCTTT. Protein: CASSRLQGEAFF.